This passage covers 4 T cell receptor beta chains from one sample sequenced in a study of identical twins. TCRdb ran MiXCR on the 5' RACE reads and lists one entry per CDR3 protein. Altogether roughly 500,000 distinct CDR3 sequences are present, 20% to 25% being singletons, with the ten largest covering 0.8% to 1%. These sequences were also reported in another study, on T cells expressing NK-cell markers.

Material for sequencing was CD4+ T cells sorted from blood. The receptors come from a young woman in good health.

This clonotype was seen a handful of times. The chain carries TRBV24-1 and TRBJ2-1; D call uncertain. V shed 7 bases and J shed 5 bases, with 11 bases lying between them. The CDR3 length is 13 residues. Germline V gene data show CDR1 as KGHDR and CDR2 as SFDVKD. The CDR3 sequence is CATRDRQDNEQFF. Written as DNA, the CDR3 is TGTGCCACCAGGGATAGGCAGGACAATGAGCAGTTCTTC.

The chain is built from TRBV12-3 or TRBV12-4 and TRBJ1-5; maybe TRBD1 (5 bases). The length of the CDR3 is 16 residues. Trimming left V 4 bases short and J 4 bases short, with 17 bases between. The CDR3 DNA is TGTGCCAGCAGTTGGGGGTTGGGGGTACGTAATCAGCCCCAGCATTTT. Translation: CASSWGLGVRNQPQHF.

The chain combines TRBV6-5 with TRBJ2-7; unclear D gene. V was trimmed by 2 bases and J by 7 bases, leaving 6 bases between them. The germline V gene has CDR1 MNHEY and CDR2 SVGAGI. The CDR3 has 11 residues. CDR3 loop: CASSYLLEQYF. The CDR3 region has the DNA TGTGCCAGCAGTTACCTCCTGGAGCAGTACTTC.

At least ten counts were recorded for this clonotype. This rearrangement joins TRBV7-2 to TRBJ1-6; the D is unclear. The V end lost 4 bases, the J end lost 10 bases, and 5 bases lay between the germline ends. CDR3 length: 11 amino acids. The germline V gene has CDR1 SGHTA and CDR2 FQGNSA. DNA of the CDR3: TGTGCCAGCAGCTCCCCCTCACCCCTCCACTTT. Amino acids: CASSSPSPLHF.